The 25 T cell receptor beta chains below come from one sample, sequenced in a study of blood T cell repertoires in COVID-19. The assay was immunoSEQ multiplex PCR, and TCRdb's table has in-frame clones only and misses some. In the table there are 450,000 to 500,000 clones, around 85% of which are singletons. Source material: peripheral blood. The receptors derive from a human donor in a cohort sampled during active COVID-19.

This chain uses TRBV19 with TRBJ1-5; tentatively, D is TRBD1 (5 bases). CDR3 length: 14 residues. Trimming removed 6 bases from V and 0 bases from J, with 9 bases in between. Germline-derived CDR1 and CDR2 are LNHDA and SQIVND (reference sequence). CDR3 nucleotides: TGTGCCAGTAGCCCACAGGTTAGCAATCAGCCCCAGCATTTT. This sequence encodes CASSPQVSNQPQHF.

This clone was seen repeatedly, ten times or more. Other DNA sequences from this sample encode an identical CDR3 as well. The rearrangement uses TRBV7-2 and TRBJ1-1, with a tentative D call TRBD1 (6 bases). This CDR3 spans 14 amino acids. Trimming took 4 bases from V and 5 from J, leaving 14 bases between them. Germline V CDR1 and CDR2: SGHTA, FQGNSA. This CDR3 is CASSSNRVGTEAFF. CDR3 bases: TGTGCCAGCAGCTCCAACAGGGTTGGTACTGAAGCTTTCTTT.

The genes are TRBV6-5 and TRBJ1-4; D is uncertain. CDR1 and CDR2 from the germline V gene are MNHEY and SVGAGI. Trimming took off 7 bases at V and 8 bases at J, with 17 bases between the two ends. CDR3 size: 14 residues. The CDR3 loop reads CASTRSGFGEKLFF. DNA of the CDR3: TGTGCCAGCACCCGGTCGGGGTTTGGGGAAAAACTGTTTTTT.

This rearrangement joins TRBV30 to TRBJ1-3; TRBD1 matches at 11 bases. CDR1 is GTSNPN, CDR2 SVGIG, per germline (reference sequence). With V trimmed by 7 bases and J by 1 base, 3 bases remained unmatched. CDR3 length: 14 amino acids. CDR3 DNA: TGTGCCTCTGGACAGGGGGCTTCTGGAAACACCATATATTTT. Translation gives CASGQGASGNTIYF.

The chain combines TRBV5-4 with TRBJ2-7; TRBD2 aligns across 10 bases. This CDR3 has 15 amino acids. Germline V lookup: CDR1 SGHNT, CDR2 YYREEE (reference sequence). V was pared by 3 bases and J by 7 bases, with 10 bases of the junction left unmatched. The chain's CDR3 is CASSSGSSGRLEQYF. CDR3 in DNA: TGTGCCAGCAGCTCCGGGTCTAGCGGGAGATTGGAGCAGTACTTC.

The chain has TRBV11-2 and TRBJ2-7; 7 bases match TRBD1. CDR1 and CDR2 from the germline V gene are SGHAT and FQNNGV. The CDR3 runs 14 residues. With V trimmed by 4 bases and J by 0 bases, 3 bases remained unmatched. CDR3 bases: TGTGCCAGCAGCTACGGGACAGACTCCTACGAGCAGTACTTC. This codes for CASSYGTDSYEQYF.

This clone was detected only a few times. The V call is TRBV5-6, the J call TRBJ1-4, with a weak D call TRBD1 (5 bases). V dropped 4 bases and J dropped 7 bases, with 11 bases sitting between them. The CDR3 totals 13 residues. Germline V gene sequence: CDR1 SGHDT, CDR2 YYEEEE. CDR3 sequence (DNA): TGTGCCAGCAGCCGGGCGGGGACTGAAAAACTGTTTTTT. This gives the protein CASSRAGTEKLFF.

The chain recombines TRBV19 with TRBJ1-6, with unresolved D. Germline V gene data show CDR1 as LNHDA and CDR2 as SQIVND (reference sequence). CDR3 length: 15 amino acids. Trimming removed 3 bases from V and 11 bases from J, with 17 bases in between. DNA for the CDR3: TGTGCCAGTAGTATCGTCGGCCAGCAGGAAACACCCCTCCACTTT. Its protein product is CASSIVGQQETPLHF.

The V and J genes are TRBV25-1 and TRBJ1-1, with 8 bases aligning to TRBD1. Trimming removed 8 bases from V and 1 base from J; junction bases left unmatched: 3. Germline CDR1 is MGHDK and CDR2 is SYGVNS. The CDR3 extends over 13 amino acids. CDR3 protein: CASGDRGNTEAFF. The CDR3 DNA sequence: TGTGCCAGCGGAGACAGGGGGAACACTGAAGCTTTCTTT.

This chain connects TRBV19 to TRBJ2-7, with a tentative D call TRBD1 (5 bases). This CDR3 has 12 amino acids. V was cut by 3 bases and J by 5 bases, with 8 bases left in between. Germline CDR1 and CDR2: LNHDA and SQIVND (reference sequence). CDR3 sequence: CASSISGNEQYF. The CDR3 coding sequence is TGTGCCAGTAGTATCTCAGGGAACGAGCAGTACTTC. Looking up the rest from reference TRBV19 and TRBJ2-7 gives the full variable domain: DGGITQSPKYLFRKEGQNVTLSCEQNLNHDAMYWYRQDPGQGLRLIYYSQIVNDFQKGDIAEGYSVSREKKESFPLTVTSAQKNPTAFYLCASSISGNEQYFGPGTRLTVT.

This clone was counted a few times. The chain has TRBV4-2 and TRBJ2-7, with 8 bases that match TRBD2. The CDR3 is 15 amino acids. V was clipped by 4 bases and J by 3 bases; unmatched bases: 8. From germline, CDR1 is LGHNA and CDR2 YNFKEQ. The CDR3 sequence: CASSPRSGSFYEQYF. The CDR3 nucleotides are TGTGCCAGCAGCCCAAGGAGCGGGAGTTTCTACGAGCAGTACTTC.

The chain recombines TRBV19 with TRBJ2-6; TRBD2 agrees at 13 bases. The CDR3 runs 18 residues. The V segment lost 5 bases and the J segment 5 bases; nucleotides outside the gene matches: 9. CDR1 is LNHDA and CDR2 is SQIVND in the germline V gene (reference sequence). This CDR3 reads CASSATSGRFVRANVLTF. The CDR3 region has the DNA TGTGCCAGTAGTGCGACTAGCGGGAGGTTCGTGAGGGCCAACGTCCTGACTTTC. Using reference TRBV19 and TRBJ2-6 for the parts outside the CDR3, the full variable domain is DGGITQSPKYLFRKEGQNVTLSCEQNLNHDAMYWYRQDPGQGLRLIYYSQIVNDFQKGDIAEGYSVSREKKESFPLTVTSAQKNPTAFYLCASSATSGRFVRANVLTFGAGSRLTVL.

This chain links TRBV9 with TRBJ2-7; 11 nucleotides line up with TRBD2. The V gene end was trimmed by 1 base and the J gene end by 2 bases; junction bases not matched to a gene: 5. CDR1 is SGDLS, CDR2 YYNGEE, per germline. The CDR3 length is 16 residues. The CDR3 region is CASSVSGLAVTYEQYF. The CDR3 DNA reads as TGTGCCAGCAGCGTATCGGGACTAGCGGTCACCTACGAGCAGTACTTC.

With respect to this clone: The germline gene is not matched at one end of the junction; a read error may be the cause. The chain uses TRBV24-1 and TRBJ2-3; D is unclear. This CDR3 contains 11 residues. From germline, CDR1 is KGHDR and CDR2 SFDVKD. The CDR3 DNA sequence: TGTGCCACCAGTGATGTAAGGAGAGTCCATTTT. Translated: CATSDVRRVHF.

The V call is TRBV5-5, the J call TRBJ2-1, with 9 bases matching TRBD1. There are 15 residues in the CDR3. Germline CDR1 SGHKS, CDR2 YYEKEE (reference sequence). J gave up 2 bases and V 3 bases, and 3 bases lay outside the gene matches. CDR3 coding DNA: TGTGCCAGCAGCTACACAGGGGGCGCCTACAATGAGCAGTTCTTC. Translated: CASSYTGGAYNEQFF.

This clone occurred once. J is TRBJ2-7 and V is TRBV7-9, with a weak D call TRBD1 (6 bases). This CDR3 region has 15 residues. Germline V gene lookup returns CDR1 SEHNR and CDR2 FQNEAQ (reference sequence). V lost 6 bases to trimming and J lost 0 bases, with 15 bases between them. CDR3 sequence (DNA): TGTGCCAGCAGGGCGCTGGGGGCCTACTCCTACGAGCAGTACTTC. It is translated as CASRALGAYSYEQYF. The full variable domain, in which reference TRBV7-9 and TRBJ2-7 provide the parts outside the CDR3, is DTGVSQNPRHKITKRGQNVTFRCDPISEHNRLYWYRQTLGQGPEFLTYFQNEAQLEKSRLLSDRFSAERPKGSFSTLEIQRTEQGDSAMYLCASRALGAYSYEQYFGPGTRLTVT.

V usage is TRBV6-5 and J usage is TRBJ1-2; 9 bases line up with TRBD1. The germline V gene encodes CDR1 MNHEY and CDR2 SVGAGI. V lost 4 bases to trimming and J lost 6 bases; unmatched junction nucleotides: 12. The CDR3 runs 16 residues. The CDR3 sequence: CASSLKQGAWGNGYTF. The CDR3 DNA reads TGTGCCAGCAGTTTAAAACAGGGGGCATGGGGAAATGGCTACACCTTC.

This clone was seen only a few times. V and J are TRBV10-3 and TRBJ1-3; D not resolved. The CDR3 runs to 13 residues. Germline V CDR1 and CDR2: ENHRY, SYGVKD. The germline V and J ends were trimmed by 10 bases and 3 bases, with 13 bases remaining between them. The CDR3 DNA reads as TGTGCCACCTCGACGGGGTATGGAAACACCATATATTTT. Its translation: CATSTGYGNTIYF.

This clone was observed once. The chain couples TRBV2 to TRBJ1-4; D gene unclear. Trimming left V 5 bases short and J 13 bases short, with 14 bases between. The CDR3 runs to 12 residues. Germline CDR1 SNHLY, CDR2 FYNNEI. CDR3 DNA: TGTGCCAGCAGTCCTGAGGAACTAATACTGTTTTTT. Translation gives CASSPEELILFF. The full variable domain, completed using reference TRBV2 and TRBJ1-4, is EPEVTQTPSHQVTQMGQEVILRCVPISNHLYFYWYRQILGQKVEFLVSFYNNEISEKSEIFDDQFSVERPDGSNFTLKIRSTKLEDSAMYFCASSPEELILFFGSGTQLSVL.

The chain couples TRBV11-2 to TRBJ1-1; D may be TRBD1 (5 bases). This CDR3 region has 13 residues. The ends were cut back, 0 bases at V and 5 bases at J, with 7 bases in the middle. Germline CDR1 and CDR2: SGHAT and FQNNGV. This chain's CDR3 is CASSLDGGTEAFF. The CDR3 DNA is TGTGCCAGCAGCTTAGACGGGGGAACTGAAGCTTTCTTT.

This rearrangement joins TRBV29-1 to TRBJ2-1; D possibly corresponds to TRBD1 (6 bases). This CDR3 comprises 15 residues. CDR1 is SQVTM, CDR2 ANQGSEA, per germline. Deletions cut 1 base from V and 5 bases from J, with 15 bases between. CDR3 nucleotide sequence: TGCAGCGTTGAAGGCACCCCAGGACAGAACAATGAGCAGTTCTTC. It is translated as CSVEGTPGQNNEQFF.

The chain couples TRBV5-5 to TRBJ1-5, with D possibly being TRBD1 (6 bases). V was pared by 5 bases and J by 0 bases, with 24 bases between. The CDR3 spans 19 residues. Germline CDR1 reads SGHKS; CDR2 reads YYEKEE (reference sequence). The CDR3 nucleotides are TGTGCCAGCAGAACGTTCACAGGGTGGGGTCCCCGTAGCAATCAGCCCCAGCATTTT. Translated, it gives CASRTFTGWGPRSNQPQHF.

J is TRBJ2-3 and V is TRBV29-1; a weak D match, TRBD1 (5 bases). CDR1 is SQVTM and CDR2 is ANQGSEA in the germline V gene. The CDR3 runs 14 residues. V shed 1 base and J shed 0 bases, with 8 bases lying between them. The CDR3 is CSVEGGSSTDTQYF. CDR3 nucleotides: TGCAGCGTTGAAGGGGGCTCTAGCACAGATACGCAGTATTTT.

The CDR3, as DNA: TGTGCCAGCTCACGGCTGACAGGGTCATACGAGCAGTACTTC. Protein product: CASSRLTGSYEQYF. This rearrangement joins TRBV18 to TRBJ2-7; TRBD1 agrees at 7 bases. V gave up 4 bases and J gave up 4 bases; unmatched junction bases: 7. Germline V gene sequence: CDR1 KGHSH, CDR2 LQKENI. The CDR3 length is 14 residues.

The genes are TRBV4-3 and TRBJ1-4; the match to TRBD1 covers 9 bases. Germline V gene data show CDR1 as LGHNA and CDR2 as YSLEER. The V and J ends lost 0 bases and 7 bases, in that order; junction bases with no gene match: 6. The CDR3 is made up of 16 amino acids. The DNA of the CDR3 is TGCGCCAGCAGCCAAGAAATCCCGGACAGGGGTGAAAAACTGTTTTTT. Its translation is CASSQEIPDRGEKLFF.